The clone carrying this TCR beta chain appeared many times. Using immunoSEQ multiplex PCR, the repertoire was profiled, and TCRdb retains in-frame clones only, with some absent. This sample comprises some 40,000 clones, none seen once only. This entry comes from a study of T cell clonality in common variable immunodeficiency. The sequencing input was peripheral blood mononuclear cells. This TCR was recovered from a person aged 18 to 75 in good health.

CDR3 in amino acids: CASRETGASSGNTIYF. The DNA read from the CDR3 is TGTGCCAGCAGAGAAACAGGGGCCAGCTCTGGAAACACC. The chain joins TRBV14 to TRBJ1-3; 7 bases fit TRBD1. The sequenced fragment ends 3 residues before the CDR3 boundary, so the rest is inferred from the germline J gene. The CDR3 consists of 16 residues. Germline V CDR1 and CDR2: SGHDN, FVKESK. J was trimmed by 0 bases and V by 6 bases; bases with no gene match: 8.